One sample yielded the 13 T cell receptor beta chains listed below, sequenced in a study of blood T cells in healthy people across ages. A second PCR of roughly 7 to 11 cycles used a sample-barcoded 5' primer and a J-beta primer mix. TCRdb re-analysed the 5' RACE reads in MiXCR, keeping a single row per CDR3 protein. The sample comprises about 1.5 million distinct CDR3 sequences, approximately 42% of which are singletons, and under 8% rests with the top ten. Sequencing was done on a sample of blood. The receptors derive from a young woman in good health.

The V gene is TRBV2, the J gene TRBJ2-5; TRBD1 agrees at 8 bases. The V and J ends lost 6 bases and 5 bases, in that order; junction bases with no gene match: 14. Germline lookup yields CDR1 SNHLY and CDR2 FYNNEI. The CDR3 has 16 amino acids. CDR3 residues: CASRDRGASGGETQYF. The CDR3 DNA sequence: TGTGCCAGCAGAGACAGGGGAGCGAGTGGTGGGGAGACCCAGTACTTC.

Concerning this clonotype itself: The germline gene is not matched at one end of the junction; a read error may be the cause. The genes are TRBV4-2 and TRBJ1-2; no firm D call. This CDR3 spans 14 amino acids. CDR1 and CDR2 from the germline V gene are LGHNA and YNFKEQ. The CDR3 DNA is TGTACCAGCAGCCAGATGGACTCCATCTATGGCTACACCTTC. It yields the protein CTSSQMDSIYGYTF.

This clonotype was counted a few times. V is TRBV15 and J is TRBJ2-4; the match to TRBD2 covers 8 bases. V lost 4 bases and J lost 1; bases outside the gene matches: 9. CDR1 and CDR2 (germline): LNHNV, YYDKDF (reference sequence). This CDR3 is built from 17 residues. The CDR3 sequence is CATSTPTGGMAKNIQYF. The CDR3 nucleotides are TGTGCCACCAGCACCCCTACGGGGGGGATGGCCAAAAACATTCAGTACTTC.

The gene calls are TRBV5-1 and TRBJ1-3; D remains ambiguous. CDR3 length equals 14 residues. Germline CDR1 SGHRS, CDR2 YFSETQ. V lost 3 bases and J lost 4, with 11 bases in between. The CDR3 spells CASSSGSYGNTIYF. The CDR3 nucleotides read TGCGCCAGCAGCTCCGGGTCGTACGGAAACACCATATATTTT.

This clonotype has a handful of counts. The chain employs TRBV29-1 and TRBJ2-3, with TRBD2 identical over 7 bases. There are 14 residues in the CDR3. J was trimmed by 0 bases and V by 6 bases; bases with no gene match: 6. Germline loops: CDR1 SQVTM, CDR2 ANQGSEA. The CDR3 coding sequence is TGCAGCGTAGCTAGCGGCACTAGCACAGATACGCAGTATTTT. Its protein is CSVASGTSTDTQYF.

This chain joins TRBV15 and TRBJ2-1, with 8 bases identical to TRBD1. V gave up 1 base and J gave up 4 bases; unmatched junction bases: 3. The CDR3 is made up of 15 amino acids. Germline V lookup: CDR1 LNHNV, CDR2 YYDKDF (reference sequence). The CDR3 here is CATSRGQGNYNEQFF. The CDR3 DNA follows: TGTGCCACCAGCAGAGGACAGGGGAATTACAATGAGCAGTTCTTC.

The CDR3 DNA reads as TGTGCCAGCAGCCACCGTAGACAGGGTGGTGACTATGGCTACACCTTC. Protein sequence: CASSHRRQGGDYGYTF. This chain links TRBV13 with TRBJ1-2; 7 nucleotides align to TRBD1. CDR3 length: 16 amino acids. Germline V CDR1 and CDR2: PRHDT, FYEKMQ (reference sequence). With 5 bases clipped from V and 3 bases from J, the junction kept 12 bases outside the gene matches. Together with reference TRBV13 and TRBJ1-2, the CDR3 gives the full variable domain: AAGVIQSPRHLIKEKRETATLKCYPIPRHDTVYWYQQGPGQDPQFLISFYEKMQSDKGSIPDRFSAQQFSDYHSELNMSSLELGDSALYFCASSHRRQGGDYGYTFGSGTRLTVV.

This sequence joins TRBV7-2 and TRBJ1-6; TRBD1 agrees at 9 bases. J gave up 3 bases and V 5 bases, and 8 bases lay outside the gene matches. CDR1 SGHTA and CDR2 FQGNSA come from the germline V gene. There are 17 residues in the CDR3. The CDR3 DNA reads TGTGCCAGCAGCCTCGGACAGGGGAATATCTATAATTCACCCCTCCACTTT. It encodes CASSLGQGNIYNSPLHF.

The chain recombines TRBV6-2 or TRBV6-3 with TRBJ2-4, with 14 bases lining up with TRBD2. J lost 0 bases, V lost 5 bases, and 9 bases had no gene match. The length of the CDR3 is 19 residues. Germline CDR1 and CDR2: MNHEY and SVGEGT. CDR3 in DNA: TGTGCCAGCAGTGAGACTAGCGGGGGGGGCAAACTAGCCAAAAACATTCAGTACTTC. Protein product: CASSETSGGGKLAKNIQYF.

This clonotype was counted ten times or more. The rearrangement joins TRBV6-1 to TRBJ2-7; weak D call: TRBD1 (5 bases). The CDR3 runs 12 residues. V shed 4 bases and J shed 4 bases, with 8 bases lying between them. CDR1 is MNHNS and CDR2 is SASEGT in the germline V gene. CDR3 amino acids: CASSVPGYEQYF. In nucleotides, the CDR3 is TGTGCCAGCAGTGTTCCAGGGTACGAGCAGTACTTC.

The gene calls are TRBV20-1 and TRBJ2-2; the match to TRBD1 covers 8 bases. This CDR3 is built from 11 residues. The V gene's germline CDR1 is DFQATT and CDR2 SNEGSKA (reference sequence). CDR3 sequence reads: CSGQGTGELFF. The CDR3 bases are TGCAGCGGACAGGGTACCGGGGAGCTGTTTTTT.

J is TRBJ1-2 and V is TRBV6-1; D not certain. V dropped 5 bases and J dropped 8 bases, with 12 bases sitting between them. Germline V gene data show CDR1 as MNHNS and CDR2 as SASEGT. The CDR3 extends over 12 amino acids. CDR3 DNA: TGTGCCAGCAGTCCCGAGGCCGCCGGCTACACCTTC. Its translation is CASSPEAAGYTF.

In its sample, this clonotype was seen a few times. The chain is built from TRBV11-2 and TRBJ2-1; 10 bases fit TRBD2. V trimming: 2 bases; J trimming: 6 bases; junction bases outside the gene matches: 10. The V gene's germline CDR1 is SGHAT and CDR2 FQNNGV. The CDR3 contains 17 residues. In DNA form, the CDR3 reads TGTGCCAGCAGCTTATTTTCGGGGGCTAGCGGGGGCAATGAGCAGTTCTTC. As protein: CASSLFSGASGGNEQFF.